The source of this TCR beta chain is a study of shared clonotypes between healthy human individuals. The wider study: Three men and two women, aged 18 to 49, were donors. Points from the study as a whole: Apart from blood, nothing was sampled; tissue repertoires likely differ.

Positive CCR7 selection of CD45RO-negative cells yielded the naive CD8 cells, and terminally differentiated effector memory CD45RA+ cells were excluded. Authors' analysis steps: Filtering differed for immunoSEQ, which gave only junction sequences without quality scores. Only in-frame clones appear in the TCRdb table, and some are missing; sequencing was by immunoSEQ multiplex PCR. That table is the source of V, J and clone size, and D and trimming were worked out from the DNA. The sample has nearly 2 million clones, about 95% seen once. Comment on this clone: Its antigen is still unknown.

The CDR3 consists of 15 residues. The germline CDR1 and CDR2 sequences are MDHEN and SYDVKM. V dropped 7 bases and J dropped 6; count of bases not matched to a gene: 10. The receptor's source is a man aged 18-30 years in good health. This chain uses TRBV28 with TRBJ1-5; TRBD1 matches at 9 bases. Sequences were obtained from naive CD8+ T cells sorted from blood. The DNA for the CDR3 is TGTGCCAGCACCCTAGACAGGGGGAATGGTCAGCCCCAGCATTTT. Its protein is CASTLDRGNGQPQHF.